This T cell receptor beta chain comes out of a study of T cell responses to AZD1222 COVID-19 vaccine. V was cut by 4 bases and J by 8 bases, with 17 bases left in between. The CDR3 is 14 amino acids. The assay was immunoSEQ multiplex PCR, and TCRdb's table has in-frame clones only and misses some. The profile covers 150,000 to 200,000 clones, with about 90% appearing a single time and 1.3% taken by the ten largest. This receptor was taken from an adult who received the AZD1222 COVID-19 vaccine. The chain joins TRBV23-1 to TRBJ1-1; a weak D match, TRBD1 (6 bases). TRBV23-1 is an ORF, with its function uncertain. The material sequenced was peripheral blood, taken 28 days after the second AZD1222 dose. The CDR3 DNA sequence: TGCGCCAGCAGTCGGATCGACAGTACAGGGGAAGCTTTCTTT. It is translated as CASSRIDSTGEAFF.